Below are 25 T cell receptor beta chains sequenced from a single sample in a study of CD8+ T cells in alopecia areata. Treatment reported: oral pan-JAK inhibitor, 5-10 mg twice daily. Once RNA had been extracted, it was reverse transcribed into cDNA to act as the sequencing template. TCRdb's table, derived via immunoSEQ multiplex PCR, lists solely in-frame clones and lacks some. The repertoire has some 130,000 clones, 53% of them found once; the top ten carry 0.46%. Specimen: CD4+ T cells sorted from blood, collected at week 4, from a patient treated with tofacitinib. The receptors originated from a human donor with alopecia areata.

The chain has TRBV5-1 and TRBJ1-1, with D possibly matching TRBD1 (5 bases). Trimming cost V 5 bases and J 3 bases, with 11 bases left between them. CDR3 length: 13 residues. Germline CDR1 and CDR2: SGHRS and YFSETQ. CDR3 DNA: TGCGCCAGCAGTCGGGAACAGGACACTGAAGCTTTCTTT. Amino acids: CASSREQDTEAFF.

In this sample, this clone turned up a few times. The V and J genes are TRBV4-1 and TRBJ1-2; D might be TRBD1 (5 bases). The CDR3 totals 14 residues. Trimming took off 3 bases at V and 5 bases at J, with 13 bases between the two ends. Germline V gives CDR1 MGHRA, CDR2 YSYEKL. CDR3 sequence (DNA): TGCGCCAGCAGCCACACCCCCAGGGAATATGGCTACACCTTC. It yields the protein CASSHTPREYGYTF.

The chain combines TRBV6-5 with TRBJ1-1, with 9 bases lining up with TRBD1. This CDR3 spans 14 amino acids. Unmatched junction bases numbered 7, after V lost 6 bases and J lost 5 bases. Germline V gives CDR1 MNHEY, CDR2 SVGAGI. As DNA, the CDR3 is TGTGCCAGCAGGACGACAGGGGGAAGGACTGAAGCTTTCTTT. Encoded protein: CASRTTGGRTEAFF.

This clone was seen a single time. The chain employs TRBV30 and TRBJ1-2; D is perhaps TRBD1 (5 bases). V lost 7 bases to trimming and J lost 6 bases, with 18 bases between them. This CDR3 is built from 13 residues. Germline CDR1 GTSNPN, CDR2 SVGIG (reference sequence). The CDR3 loop reads CALNRGGSNGYTF. The CDR3 bases are TGTGCCTTAAATCGGGGGGGAAGTAATGGCTACACCTTC.

This clone was recorded a few times. This chain links TRBV6-5 with TRBJ2-7; 7 bases fit TRBD2. Losses at the gene ends were 7 bases for V and 2 bases for J; bases not matched to a gene: 8. The CDR3 runs 14 residues. CDR1 is MNHEY, CDR2 SVGAGI, per germline. CDR3 in amino acids: CASTEAGPAYEQYF. The CDR3 DNA sequence: TGTGCCAGCACCGAAGCGGGACCCGCCTACGAGCAGTACTTC.

In its sample, this clone was seen a few times. This sequence joins TRBV28 and TRBJ1-6, with 8 bases that match TRBD1. V lost 6 bases, J lost 6 bases, and 7 bases stayed unmatched. Germline values: CDR1 MDHEN, CDR2 SYDVKM. CDR3 length: 15 residues. This CDR3 reads CASRFRDRTNSPLHF. Written as DNA, the CDR3 is TGTGCCAGCAGGTTCCGGGACAGGACTAATTCACCCCTCCACTTT.

This clone was recorded a few times. The chain carries TRBV7-2 and TRBJ2-3; perhaps TRBD2 as D (5 bases). Trimming shortened V by 5 bases and J by 14 bases, and 14 bases separated the two germline ends. This CDR3 is 11 amino acids long. Germline loops: CDR1 SGHTA, CDR2 FQGNSA. The CDR3 coding sequence is TGTGCCAGCAGCGTCCTAGCCATGGGGTATTTT. It translates to CASSVLAMGYF.

The CDR3 nucleotides read TGTGCCAGCAGTTACTCATACTCTGGGGCCAACGTCCTGACTTTC. Translation gives CASSYSYSGANVLTF. This chain joins TRBV6-5 and TRBJ2-6, with D unclear. This CDR3 contains 15 residues. The V and J ends lost 0 bases and 0 bases respectively, with 3 bases between them. CDR1 and CDR2 (germline): MNHEY, SVGAGI.

This clone came up a few times. This rearrangement joins TRBV5-6 to TRBJ2-2; the match to TRBD1 covers 7 bases. The V gene's germline CDR1 is SGHDT and CDR2 YYEEEE. The CDR3 contains 15 residues. V was pared by 4 bases and J by 0 bases, with 3 bases of the junction left unmatched. The CDR3 nucleotides read TGTGCCAGCAGCATCGGACAGGCGAACACCGGGGAGCTGTTTTTT. Its translation is CASSIGQANTGELFF.

A few counts support this clone. The rearrangement links TRBV18 to TRBJ2-7; weak D call: TRBD1 (5 bases). The CDR3 extends over 13 amino acids. V dropped 1 base and J dropped 6 bases, with 10 bases sitting between them. Germline V gene sequence: CDR1 KGHSH, CDR2 LQKENI. Here the CDR3 DNA reads TGTGCCAGCTCACCACGAAGAACAGGCGAGCAGTACTTC. Translated: CASSPRRTGEQYF. Full variable domain (outside the CDR3, taken from reference TRBV18 and TRBJ2-7): NAGVMQNPRHLVRRRGQEARLRCSPMKGHSHVYWYRQLPEEGLKFMVYLQKENIIDESGMPKERFSAEFPKEGPSILRIQQVVRGDSAAYFCASSPRRTGEQYFGPGTRLTVT.

On this clone itself: The junction shows a germline mismatch at one end, possibly a read error. The rearrangement uses TRBV29-1 and TRBJ2-2, with D perhaps TRBD2 (6 bases). The CDR3 loop spans 13 amino acids. CDR1 and CDR2 from the germline V gene are SQVTM and ANQGSEA. CDR3 sequence (DNA): TGCAGCGTTGCCGGACTATACACCAGGGAGCTGTTTTTT. Its translation: CSVAGLYTRELFF.

The chain recombines TRBV5-1 with TRBJ2-5; TRBD2 might be the D (5 bases). The germline V gene has CDR1 SGHRS and CDR2 YFSETQ. The CDR3 totals 15 residues. The V end lost 4 bases, the J end lost 4 bases, and 17 bases lay between the germline ends. CDR3 DNA: TGCGCCAGCAGCCCGGGATCGATTAACGGAGAGACCCAGTACTTC. Its protein is CASSPGSINGETQYF.

This clone was found once. The rearrangement uses TRBV11-2 and TRBJ2-1; D might be TRBD2 (5 bases). The CDR3 has 15 residues. Germline CDR1 and CDR2: SGHAT and FQNNGV. V shed 0 bases and J shed 1 base, with 7 bases lying between them. CDR3 region: CASSLERDSYNEQFF. Here the CDR3 DNA reads TGTGCCAGCAGCTTAGAACGGGATTCCTACAATGAGCAGTTCTTC. Variable domain in full (rest from reference TRBV11-2 and TRBJ2-1): EAGVAQSPRYKIIEKRQSVAFWCNPISGHATLYWYQQILGQGPKLLIQFQNNGVVDDSQLPKDRFSAERLKGVDSTLKIQPAKLEDSAVYLCASSLERDSYNEQFFGPGTRLTVL.

The rearrangement links TRBV30 to TRBJ1-2; 9 bases are shared with TRBD1. After removal of 1 base from V and 5 bases from J, the junction contained 5 bases not matched to a gene. The germline gives CDR1 GTSNPN, CDR2 SVGIG (reference sequence). CDR3 length: 14 amino acids. CDR3 loop: CAWSGTGDWYGYTF. CDR3 DNA: TGTGCCTGGAGTGGGACAGGGGATTGGTATGGCTACACCTTC.

This chain connects TRBV30 to TRBJ1-2, with D perhaps TRBD1 (6 bases). The CDR3 is 16 amino acids. V lost 0 bases and J lost 4, with 18 bases in between. The germline CDR1 and CDR2 sequences are GTSNPN and SVGIG (reference sequence). The CDR3, as DNA: TGTGCCTGGAGTGTACCCAGGACAGTAGAGGTCTATGGCTACACCTTC. It codes for CAWSVPRTVEVYGYTF. The full variable domain, its missing parts supplied by reference TRBV30 and TRBJ1-2, is SQTIHQWPATLVQPVGSPLSLECTVEGTSNPNLYWYRQAAGRGLQLLFYSVGIGQISSEVPQNLSASRPQDRQFILSSKKLLLSDSGFYLCAWSVPRTVEVYGYTFGSGTRLTVV.

The chain links TRBV29-1 to TRBJ1-1; the D is unclear. Germline values: CDR1 SQVTM, CDR2 ANQGSEA. V gave up 7 bases and J gave up 1 base, with 10 bases separating them. This CDR3 has 12 residues. The CDR3 coding sequence is TGCAGCGCTAGCTGGGGGAACACTGAAGCTTTCTTT. This sequence encodes CSASWGNTEAFF.

The J gene is TRBJ1-2, the V gene TRBV7-8; D call uncertain. The ends were cut back, 3 bases at V and 5 bases at J, with 7 bases in the middle. Per the germline V gene, CDR1 is SGHVS and CDR2 is FQNEAQ. The CDR3 contains 12 residues. Here the CDR3 DNA reads TGTGCCAGCAGCTTCACAGTTTATGGCTACACCTTC. Protein: CASSFTVYGYTF.

This chain uses TRBV9 with TRBJ1-1; D ambiguous. Looked up from germline, CDR1 is SGDLS and CDR2 is YYNGEE. The CDR3 is made up of 13 amino acids. V was cut by 0 bases and J by 1 base, with 4 bases left in between. The CDR3 protein is CASSVVPNTEAFF. CDR3 nucleotides: TGTGCCAGCAGCGTAGTCCCGAACACTGAAGCTTTCTTT.

This clone was seen once. This chain connects TRBV30 to TRBJ2-3, with D unclear. Per germline, CDR1 GTSNPN and CDR2 SVGIG (reference sequence). The V end was cut by 3 bases, the J end by 2 bases, with 9 bases between. The CDR3 is 13 residues long. For the CDR3, the DNA is TGTGCCTGGAGGGGCCTGGCCACAGATACGCAGTATTTT. This translates into CAWRGLATDTQYF.

The genes are TRBV29-1 and TRBJ1-4, with D hard to call. This CDR3 has 13 residues. The V gene's germline CDR1 is SQVTM and CDR2 ANQGSEA. V was cut by 3 bases and J by 9 bases, with 14 bases left in between. The CDR3 spells CSVEAQGSKKLFF. CDR3 DNA: TGCAGCGTTGAGGCCCAAGGGTCGAAAAAACTGTTTTTT.

The V gene is TRBV5-1, the J gene TRBJ2-7; D unclear. Germline lookup yields CDR1 SGHRS and CDR2 YFSETQ. The length of the CDR3 is 14 residues. V lost 2 bases to trimming and J lost 2 bases, with 11 bases between them. As DNA, the CDR3 is TGCGCCAGCAGCTTCCGTCAACCCCCCTACGAGCAGTACTTC. Translation gives CASSFRQPPYEQYF. The whole variable domain, remainder taken from reference TRBV5-1 and TRBJ2-7, is KAGVTQTPRYLIKTRGQQVTLSCSPISGHRSVSWYQQTPGQGLQFLFEYFSETQRNKGNFPGRFSGRQFSNSRSEMNVSTLELGDSALYLCASSFRQPPYEQYFGPGTRLTVT.

The V and J genes are TRBV15 and TRBJ2-7; 9 bases line up with TRBD1. The CDR3 length is 17 residues. Trimming removed 0 bases from V and 3 bases from J; junction bases left unmatched: 9. Germline assignment: CDR1 LNHNV and CDR2 YYDKDF (reference sequence). The CDR3 loop is CATSRDPPGTGFYEQYF. The CDR3 DNA reads TGTGCCACCAGCAGAGATCCCCCCGGGACAGGGTTCTACGAGCAGTACTTC.

The rearrangement joins TRBV19 to TRBJ1-5; no firm D call. V was cut by 1 base and J by 9 bases, with 16 bases left in between. The length of the CDR3 is 15 residues. Germline V lookup: CDR1 LNHDA, CDR2 SQIVND (reference sequence). CDR3 sequence: CASSIAADPFRPQHF. The CDR3 nucleotides read TGTGCCAGTAGTATAGCGGCAGACCCGTTTCGGCCCCAGCATTTT.

This clone was seen a few times. The chain uses TRBV30 and TRBJ2-3; D ambiguous. This CDR3 is 12 amino acids long. V was clipped by 2 bases and J by 8 bases, with 11 bases between them. The germline CDR1 and CDR2 sequences are GTSNPN and SVGIG (reference sequence). The CDR3 loop is CAWSYDPGTQYF. Written as DNA, the CDR3 is TGTGCCTGGAGTTACGACCCTGGTACGCAGTATTTT.

This clone was counted between two and nine times. Here the CDR3 DNA reads TGCAGCGTTTTGGACTGGACTGGAAACACCATATATTTT. Translation: CSVLDWTGNTIYF. The chain has TRBV29-1 and TRBJ1-3; no clear D. This CDR3 contains 13 residues. CDR1 is SQVTM, CDR2 ANQGSEA, per germline. Trimming took 5 bases from V and 2 from J, leaving 10 bases between them. Full variable domain (remainder filled in from reference TRBV29-1 and TRBJ1-3): SAVISQKPSRDICQRGTSLTIQCQVDSQVTMMFWYRQQPGQSLTLIATANQGSEATYESGFVIDKFPISRPNLTFSTLTVSNMSPEDSSIYLCSVLDWTGNTIYFGEGSWLTVV.